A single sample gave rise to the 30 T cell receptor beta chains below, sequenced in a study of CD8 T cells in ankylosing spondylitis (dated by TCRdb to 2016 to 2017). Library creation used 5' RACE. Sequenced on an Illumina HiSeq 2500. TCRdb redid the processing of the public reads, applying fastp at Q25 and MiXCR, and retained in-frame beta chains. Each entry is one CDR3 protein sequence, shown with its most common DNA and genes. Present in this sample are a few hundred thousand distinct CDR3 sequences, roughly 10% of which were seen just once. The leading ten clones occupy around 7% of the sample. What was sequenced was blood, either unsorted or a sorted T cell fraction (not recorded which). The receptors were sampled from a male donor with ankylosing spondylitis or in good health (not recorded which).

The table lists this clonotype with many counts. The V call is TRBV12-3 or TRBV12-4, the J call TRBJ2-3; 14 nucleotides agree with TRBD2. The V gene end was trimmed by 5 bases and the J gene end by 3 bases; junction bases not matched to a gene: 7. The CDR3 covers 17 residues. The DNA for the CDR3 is TGTGCCAGCAGTCTTGGGACTAGCGGGAGCGGGACAGATACGCAGTATTTT. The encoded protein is CASSLGTSGSGTDTQYF.

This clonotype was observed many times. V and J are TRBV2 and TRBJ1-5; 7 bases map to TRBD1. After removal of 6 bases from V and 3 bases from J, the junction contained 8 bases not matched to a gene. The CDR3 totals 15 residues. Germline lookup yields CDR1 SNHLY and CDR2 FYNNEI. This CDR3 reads CASRQGFWDNQPQHF. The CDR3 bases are TGTGCCAGCAGACAGGGGTTCTGGGACAATCAGCCCCAGCATTTT.

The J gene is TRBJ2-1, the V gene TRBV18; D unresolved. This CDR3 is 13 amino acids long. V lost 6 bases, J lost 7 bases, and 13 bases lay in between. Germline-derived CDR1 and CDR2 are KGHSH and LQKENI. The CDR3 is CASSQSPENEQFF. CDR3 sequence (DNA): TGTGCCAGCTCTCAAAGCCCTGAAAATGAGCAGTTCTTC.

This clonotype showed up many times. CDR3 in DNA: TGTGCCACCAGTGAAACGAGCGGCATATACAATGAGCAGTTCTTC. Encoded protein: CATSETSGIYNEQFF. V is TRBV24-1 and J is TRBJ2-1; TRBD2 is a possible D gene (5 bases). Trimming took 4 bases from V and 4 from J, leaving 13 bases between them. Germline V gives CDR1 KGHDR, CDR2 SFDVKD. This CDR3 spans 15 amino acids.

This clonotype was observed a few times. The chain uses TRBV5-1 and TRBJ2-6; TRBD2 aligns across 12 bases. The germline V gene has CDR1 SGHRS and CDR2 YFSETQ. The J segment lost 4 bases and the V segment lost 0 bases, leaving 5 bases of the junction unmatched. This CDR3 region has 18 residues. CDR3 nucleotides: TGCGCCAGCAGCTTGGGAGGACTAGCGGGGTCCGGGGCCAACGTCCTGACTTTC. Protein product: CASSLGGLAGSGANVLTF.

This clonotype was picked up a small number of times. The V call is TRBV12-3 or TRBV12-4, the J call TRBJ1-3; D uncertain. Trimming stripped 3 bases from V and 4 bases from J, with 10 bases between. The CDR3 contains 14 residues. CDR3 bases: TGTGCCAGCAGTTTGAACAGAGCAGGAAACACCATATATTTT. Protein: CASSLNRAGNTIYF.

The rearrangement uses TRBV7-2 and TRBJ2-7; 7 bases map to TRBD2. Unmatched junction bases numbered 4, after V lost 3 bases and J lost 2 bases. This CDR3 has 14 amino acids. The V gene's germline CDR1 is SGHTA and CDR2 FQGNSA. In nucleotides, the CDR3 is TGTGCCAGCAGCTTTAGCGGGCCTCCCTACGAGCAGTACTTC. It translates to CASSFSGPPYEQYF.

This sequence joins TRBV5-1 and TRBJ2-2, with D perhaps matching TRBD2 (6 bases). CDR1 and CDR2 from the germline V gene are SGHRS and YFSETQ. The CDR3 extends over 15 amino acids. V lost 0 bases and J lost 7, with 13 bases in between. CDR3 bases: TGCGCCAGCAGCTTGGGGGGTAGCGGAGACGGGGAGCTGTTTTTT. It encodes CASSLGGSGDGELFF.

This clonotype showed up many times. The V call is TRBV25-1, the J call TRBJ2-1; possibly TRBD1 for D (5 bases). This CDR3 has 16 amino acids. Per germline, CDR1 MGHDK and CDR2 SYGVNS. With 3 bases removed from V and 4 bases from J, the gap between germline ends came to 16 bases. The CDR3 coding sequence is TGTGCCAGCAGTGAGGGTCGGCAGGGCACTTACAATGAGCAGTTCTTC. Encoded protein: CASSEGRQGTYNEQFF.

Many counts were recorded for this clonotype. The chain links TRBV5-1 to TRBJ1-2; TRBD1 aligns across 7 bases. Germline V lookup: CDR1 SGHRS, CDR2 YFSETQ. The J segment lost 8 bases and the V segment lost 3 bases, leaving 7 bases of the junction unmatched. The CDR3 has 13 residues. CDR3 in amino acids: CASSWFRQGGYTF. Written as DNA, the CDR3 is TGCGCCAGCAGCTGGTTCCGACAGGGAGGCTACACCTTC.

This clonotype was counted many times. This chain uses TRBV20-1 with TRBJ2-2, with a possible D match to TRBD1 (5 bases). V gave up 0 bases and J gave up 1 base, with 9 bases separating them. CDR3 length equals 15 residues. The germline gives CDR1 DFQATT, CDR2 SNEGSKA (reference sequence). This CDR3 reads CSAREGHWNTGELFF. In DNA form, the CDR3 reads TGCAGTGCTAGAGAAGGACATTGGAACACCGGGGAGCTGTTTTTT.

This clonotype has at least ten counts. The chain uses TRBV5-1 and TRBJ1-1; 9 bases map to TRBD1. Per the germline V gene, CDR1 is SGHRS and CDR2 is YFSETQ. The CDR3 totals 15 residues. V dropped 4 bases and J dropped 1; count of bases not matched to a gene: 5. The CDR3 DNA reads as TGCGCCAGCAGCAGGGGACAGGGCCAGAACACTGAAGCTTTCTTT. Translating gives CASSRGQGQNTEAFF.

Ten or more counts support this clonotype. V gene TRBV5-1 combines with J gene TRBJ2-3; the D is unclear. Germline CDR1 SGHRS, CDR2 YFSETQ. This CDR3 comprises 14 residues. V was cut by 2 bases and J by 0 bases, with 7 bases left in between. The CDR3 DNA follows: TGCGCCAGCAGCTTTTCACCTAGCACAGATACGCAGTATTTT. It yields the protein CASSFSPSTDTQYF.

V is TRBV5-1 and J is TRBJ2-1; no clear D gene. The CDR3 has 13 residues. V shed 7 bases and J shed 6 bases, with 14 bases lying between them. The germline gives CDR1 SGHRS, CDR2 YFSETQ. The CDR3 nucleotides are TGCGCCAGCGCATACGGTAAGACCAATGAGCAGTTCTTC. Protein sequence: CASAYGKTNEQFF.

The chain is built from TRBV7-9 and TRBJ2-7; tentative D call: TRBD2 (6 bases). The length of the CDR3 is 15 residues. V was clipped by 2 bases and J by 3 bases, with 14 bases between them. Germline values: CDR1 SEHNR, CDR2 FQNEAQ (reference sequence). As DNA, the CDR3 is TGTGCCAGCAGCTTACGGGGGACTTTCGACTACGAGCAGTACTTC. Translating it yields CASSLRGTFDYEQYF.

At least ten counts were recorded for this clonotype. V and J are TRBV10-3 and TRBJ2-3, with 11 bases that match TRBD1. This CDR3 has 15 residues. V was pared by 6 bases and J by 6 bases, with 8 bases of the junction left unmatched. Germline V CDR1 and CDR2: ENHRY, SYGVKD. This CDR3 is CAISILRDRGDTQYF. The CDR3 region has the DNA TGTGCCATCAGCATCCTCCGGGACAGGGGGGATACGCAGTATTTT.

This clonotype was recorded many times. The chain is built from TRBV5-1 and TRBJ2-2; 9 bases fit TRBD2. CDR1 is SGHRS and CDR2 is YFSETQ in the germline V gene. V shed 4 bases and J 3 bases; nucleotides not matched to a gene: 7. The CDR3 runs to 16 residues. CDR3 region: CASSPVAGEDTGELFF. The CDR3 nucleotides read TGCGCCAGCAGCCCCGTAGCGGGAGAGGACACCGGGGAGCTGTTTTTT.

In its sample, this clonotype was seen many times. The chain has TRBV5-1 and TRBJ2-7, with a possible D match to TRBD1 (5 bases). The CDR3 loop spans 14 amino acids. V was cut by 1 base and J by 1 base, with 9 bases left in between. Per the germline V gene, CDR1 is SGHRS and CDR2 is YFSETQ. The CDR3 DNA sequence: TGCGCCAGCAGCTTGAGGGGTGTGTCCTACGAGCAGTACTTC. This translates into CASSLRGVSYEQYF.

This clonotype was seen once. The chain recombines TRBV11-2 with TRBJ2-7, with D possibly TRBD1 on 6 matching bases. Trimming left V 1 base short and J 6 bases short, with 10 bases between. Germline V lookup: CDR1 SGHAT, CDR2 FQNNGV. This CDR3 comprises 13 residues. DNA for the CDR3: TGTGCCAGCAGCTTAGGTGCAGGGGCCGAGCAGTACTTC. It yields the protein CASSLGAGAEQYF.

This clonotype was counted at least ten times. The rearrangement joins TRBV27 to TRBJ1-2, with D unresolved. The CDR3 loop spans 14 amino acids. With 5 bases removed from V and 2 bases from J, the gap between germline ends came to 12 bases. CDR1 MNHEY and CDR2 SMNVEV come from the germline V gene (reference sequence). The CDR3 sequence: CASSPSTINYGYTF. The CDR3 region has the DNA TGTGCCAGCAGTCCTTCCACTATAAACTATGGCTACACCTTC.

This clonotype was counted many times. CDR3: CASSPVSIRTGSYEQYF. CDR3 nucleotides: TGCGCCAGCAGCCCCGTGAGCATCAGGACAGGGTCCTACGAGCAGTACTTC. This sequence joins TRBV5-1 and TRBJ2-7, with 8 bases that match TRBD1. The CDR3 consists of 17 residues. Germline lookup yields CDR1 SGHRS and CDR2 YFSETQ. The V gene end was trimmed by 4 bases and the J gene end by 1 base; junction bases not matched to a gene: 13.

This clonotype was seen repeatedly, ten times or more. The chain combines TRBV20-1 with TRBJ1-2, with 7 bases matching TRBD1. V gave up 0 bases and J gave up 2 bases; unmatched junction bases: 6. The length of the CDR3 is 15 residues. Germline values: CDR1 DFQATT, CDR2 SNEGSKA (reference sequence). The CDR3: CSARDPTTGNYGYTF. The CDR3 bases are TGCAGTGCTAGAGACCCTACGACAGGGAACTATGGCTACACCTTC.

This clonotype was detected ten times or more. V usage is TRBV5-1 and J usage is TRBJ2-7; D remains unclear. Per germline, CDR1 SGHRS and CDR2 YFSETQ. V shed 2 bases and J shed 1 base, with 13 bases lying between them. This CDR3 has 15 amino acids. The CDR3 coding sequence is TGCGCCAGCAGCTTATGGAGCACTCTATCCTACGAGCAGTACTTC. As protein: CASSLWSTLSYEQYF.

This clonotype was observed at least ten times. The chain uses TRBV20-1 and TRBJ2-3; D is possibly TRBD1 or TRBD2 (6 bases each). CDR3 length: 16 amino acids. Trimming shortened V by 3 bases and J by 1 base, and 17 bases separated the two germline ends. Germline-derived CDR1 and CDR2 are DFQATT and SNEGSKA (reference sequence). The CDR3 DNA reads TGCAGTGCTAGGTATCCTCGGGGGCCTGGCACAGATACGCAGTATTTT. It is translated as CSARYPRGPGTDTQYF.

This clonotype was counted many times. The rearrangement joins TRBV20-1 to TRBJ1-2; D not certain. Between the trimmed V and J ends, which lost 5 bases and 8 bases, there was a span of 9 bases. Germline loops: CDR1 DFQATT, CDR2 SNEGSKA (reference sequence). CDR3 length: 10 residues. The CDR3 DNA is TGCAGTGCTTGGGTGCGAGGCTACACCTTC. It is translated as CSAWVRGYTF.

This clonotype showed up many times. CDR3 DNA sequence: TGTGCCAGCAAGGGACTCTCCTATGGCTACACCTTC. It encodes CASKGLSYGYTF. The rearrangement uses TRBV2 and TRBJ1-2; the D gene is possibly TRBD1 (5 bases). The germline gives CDR1 SNHLY, CDR2 FYNNEI. This CDR3 is 12 amino acids long. The germline V and J ends were trimmed by 7 bases and 4 bases, with 10 bases remaining between them.

CDR3: CASSLEGTGVKYF. As DNA, the CDR3 is TGTGCCAGCAGTTTGGAAGGGACAGGGGTTAAGTACTTC. The chain recombines TRBV27 with TRBJ2-7; the match to TRBD1 covers 10 bases. V lost 3 bases and J lost 11; bases outside the gene matches: 7. There are 13 residues in the CDR3. The germline CDR1 and CDR2 sequences are MNHEY and SMNVEV (reference sequence).

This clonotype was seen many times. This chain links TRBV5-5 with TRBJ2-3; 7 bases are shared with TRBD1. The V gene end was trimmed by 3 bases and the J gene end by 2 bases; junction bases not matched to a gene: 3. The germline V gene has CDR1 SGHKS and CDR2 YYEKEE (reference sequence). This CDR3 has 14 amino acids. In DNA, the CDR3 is TGTGCCAGCAGCTCGGGACAGTTCACAGATACGCAGTATTTT. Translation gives CASSSGQFTDTQYF.

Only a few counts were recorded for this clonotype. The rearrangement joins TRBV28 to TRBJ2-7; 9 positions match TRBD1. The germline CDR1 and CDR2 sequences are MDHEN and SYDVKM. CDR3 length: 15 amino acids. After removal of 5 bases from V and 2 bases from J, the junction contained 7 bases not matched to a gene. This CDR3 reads CASSNMGTGTYEQYF. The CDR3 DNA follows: TGTGCCAGCAGTAACATGGGGACAGGGACCTACGAGCAGTACTTC.

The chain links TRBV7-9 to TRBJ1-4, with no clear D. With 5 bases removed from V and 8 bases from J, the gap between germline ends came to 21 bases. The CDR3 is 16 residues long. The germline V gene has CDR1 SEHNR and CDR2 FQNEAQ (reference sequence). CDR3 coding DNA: TGTGCCAGCAGCATGGCTGGAACGGGCAGGAGGGAAAAACTGTTTTTT. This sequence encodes CASSMAGTGRREKLFF.